This record looks at one T cell receptor (beta chain) sequence and its context. This sample is part of a study of cytomegalovirus exposure and HLA in healthy donors. Germline CDR1 reads LGHNA; CDR2 reads YNFKEQ. V lost 4 bases, J lost 2 bases, and 3 bases stayed unmatched. This CDR3 is 15 amino acids long. The study ran its PCR with 60 Vbeta and 13 Jbeta primers. Clones were read by immunoSEQ multiplex PCR, and TCRdb kept only the in-frame ones, dropping some. The table lists under 70,000 clones, about three quarters of them singletons. The source of this sequence is a female donor in good health and CMV-seronegative. This chain uses TRBV4-2 with TRBJ2-2, with 8 bases lining up with TRBD2. Sequencing input: PBMCs. CDR3 residues: CASSLTSDNTGELFF. The CDR3 bases are TGTGCCAGCAGCCTGACTAGCGATAACACCGGGGAGCTGTTTTTT.